Presented here are 8 T cell receptor beta chains from one specimen sequenced in a study of cytomegalovirus exposure and HLA in healthy donors. The PCR made use of 60 Vbeta and 13 Jbeta primers. Clones were sequenced by immunoSEQ multiplex PCR, and TCRdb holds only the in-frame ones, with some missing. The sample contains about 130,000 clones, 84% of which appear only once. The sample taken for sequencing was PBMCs. These receptors originate from a middle-aged man in good health and CMV-seronegative.

The chain recombines TRBV4-2 with TRBJ2-3; tentatively, D is TRBD2 (7 bases). Trimming left V 0 bases short and J 1 base short, with 29 bases between. From germline, CDR1 is LGHNA and CDR2 YNFKEQ. This CDR3 is built from 22 residues. The CDR3 spells CASSQDFGLRFLGGGRTDTQYF. The CDR3 DNA sequence: TGTGCCAGCAGCCAAGATTTCGGCCTCCGGTTTTTGGGCGGGGGCCGCACAGATACGCAGTATTTT.

The rearrangement links TRBV30 to TRBJ1-5; weak D call: TRBD1 (6 bases). The V end lost 7 bases, the J end lost 6 bases, and 25 bases lay between the germline ends. CDR3 size: 16 residues. Germline V gives CDR1 GTSNPN, CDR2 SVGIG (reference sequence). The CDR3 here is CAFLGGALSAGQPQHF. CDR3 coding DNA: TGTGCCTTTTTAGGGGGGGCCTTATCGGCGGGTCAGCCCCAGCATTTT.

The chain combines TRBV6-1 with TRBJ1-4, with 9 bases that match TRBD1. Germline V gene sequence: CDR1 MNHNS, CDR2 SASEGT. V was pared by 8 bases and J by 7 bases, with 5 bases of the junction left unmatched. There are 13 residues in the CDR3. The CDR3 region has the DNA TGTGCCAGCCACAGGGGGCGCGGTGAAAAACTGTTTTTT. The encoded protein is CASHRGRGEKLFF.

The rearrangement uses TRBV10-1 and TRBJ1-5; D gene ambiguous. The germline V and J ends were trimmed by 5 bases and 4 bases, with 9 bases remaining between them. The CDR3 contains 13 residues. Germline CDR1 reads WNHNN; CDR2 reads SYGVQD (reference sequence). The CDR3 loop reads CASSQNRNQPQHF. The CDR3 region has the DNA TGCGCCAGCAGTCAGAACAGAAATCAGCCCCAGCATTTT.

The chain recombines TRBV6-6 with TRBJ2-7; 9 bases map to TRBD1. CDR1 is MNHNY, CDR2 SVGAGI, per germline (reference sequence). V lost 4 bases, J lost 2 bases, and 9 bases stayed unmatched. The CDR3 covers 16 residues. Written as DNA, the CDR3 is TGTGCCAGCAGTTGGGACAGGGAACAAGGGACCTACGAGCAGTACTTC. It yields the protein CASSWDREQGTYEQYF.

J is TRBJ2-1 and V is TRBV4-3; a weak D match, TRBD1 (6 bases). The germline V gene encodes CDR1 LGHNA and CDR2 YSLEER. Trimming took off 0 bases at V and 5 bases at J, with 14 bases between the two ends. The CDR3 sequence is 16 residues long. DNA for the CDR3: TGCGCCAGCAGCCAAGAAAAAGGACAGATAAACAATGAGCAGTTCTTC. Its translation: CASSQEKGQINNEQFF.

This CDR3 is CASSYSGGLTGELFF. The CDR3 region has the DNA TGTGCCAGCAGTTACTCAGGGGGTCTTACCGGGGAGCTGTTTTTT. The V and J genes are TRBV6-5 and TRBJ2-2; TRBD1 might be the D (6 bases). CDR1 and CDR2 (germline): MNHEY, SVGAGI. CDR3 length: 15 amino acids. V lost 0 bases and J 5 bases, leaving 10 bases between the germline ends.

The rearrangement joins TRBV5-1 to TRBJ1-6, with D possibly matching TRBD1 (6 bases). The V gene lost 0 bases and the J gene lost 8 bases, with 12 bases spanning the gap. The CDR3 has 15 residues. CDR1 SGHRS and CDR2 YFSETQ come from the germline V gene. In nucleotides, the CDR3 is TGCGCCAGCAGCTTGGGGACAGCCTCGGATTCACCCCTCCACTTT. This sequence encodes CASSLGTASDSPLHF. Combining the CDR3 with reference TRBV5-1 and TRBJ1-6 gives the whole variable domain KAGVTQTPRYLIKTRGQQVTLSCSPISGHRSVSWYQQTPGQGLQFLFEYFSETQRNKGNFPGRFSGRQFSNSRSEMNVSTLELGDSALYLCASSLGTASDSPLHFGNGTRLTVT.